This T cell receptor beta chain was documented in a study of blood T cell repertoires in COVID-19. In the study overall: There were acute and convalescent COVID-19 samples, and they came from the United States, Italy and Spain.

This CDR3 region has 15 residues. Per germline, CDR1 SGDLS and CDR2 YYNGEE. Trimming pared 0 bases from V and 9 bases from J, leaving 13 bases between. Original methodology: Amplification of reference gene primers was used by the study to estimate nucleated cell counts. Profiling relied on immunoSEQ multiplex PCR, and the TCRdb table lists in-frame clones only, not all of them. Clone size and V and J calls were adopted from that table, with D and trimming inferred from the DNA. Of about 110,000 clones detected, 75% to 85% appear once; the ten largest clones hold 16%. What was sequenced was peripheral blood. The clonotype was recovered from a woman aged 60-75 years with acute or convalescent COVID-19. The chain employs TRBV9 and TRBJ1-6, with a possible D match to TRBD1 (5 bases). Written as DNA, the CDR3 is TGTGCCAGCAGCGTAGCTCCAGACAGAGCTTCACCCCTCCACTTT. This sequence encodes CASSVAPDRASPLHF.